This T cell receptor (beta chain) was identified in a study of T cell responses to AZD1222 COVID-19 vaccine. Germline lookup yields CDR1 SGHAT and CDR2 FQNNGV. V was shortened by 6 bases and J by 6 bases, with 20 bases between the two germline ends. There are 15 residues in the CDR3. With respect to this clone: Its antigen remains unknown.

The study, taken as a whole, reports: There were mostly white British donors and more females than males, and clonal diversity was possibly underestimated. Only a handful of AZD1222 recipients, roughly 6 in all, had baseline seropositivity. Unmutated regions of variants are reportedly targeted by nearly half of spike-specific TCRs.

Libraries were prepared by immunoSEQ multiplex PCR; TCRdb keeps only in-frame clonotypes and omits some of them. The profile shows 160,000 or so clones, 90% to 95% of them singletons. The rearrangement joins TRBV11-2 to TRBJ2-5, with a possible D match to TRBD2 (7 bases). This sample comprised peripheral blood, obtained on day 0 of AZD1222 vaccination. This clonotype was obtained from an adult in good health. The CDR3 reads CASSLQGGRGKTQYF. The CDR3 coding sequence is TGTGCCAGCAGTCTACAGGGTGGGAGGGGAAAGACCCAGTACTTC.